The 2 T cell receptor beta chains in this list originate from one sample, sequenced in a study of blood T cell repertoires in COVID-19. Here immunoSEQ multiplex PCR was the method, and the copy in TCRdb shows in-frame clones only, minus some. The sample lists hundreds of thousands of clones, approximately 90% occurring once. Sequencing was performed on peripheral blood. The receptors were sampled from a man aged 55-75 years with COVID-19, enrolled during active disease.

This clone was seen once. The V call is TRBV19, the J call TRBJ1-2; D unresolved. This CDR3 is 14 amino acids long. Germline CDR1 is LNHDA and CDR2 is SQIVND (reference sequence). V lost 3 bases and J lost 1, with 9 bases in between. This CDR3 is CASSIGSVNYGYTF. The CDR3 DNA is TGTGCCAGTAGTATTGGAAGCGTTAACTATGGCTACACCTTC.

The genes are TRBV9 and TRBJ1-3; D remains unclear. Germline V gene data show CDR1 as SGDLS and CDR2 as YYNGEE. V gave up 0 bases and J gave up 0 bases, with 13 bases separating them. The CDR3 is 17 residues long. This chain's CDR3 is CASSVAHHTRSGNTIYF. As DNA, the CDR3 is TGTGCCAGCAGCGTAGCCCACCACACCCGCTCTGGAAACACCATATATTTT.